This is a list of T cell receptor beta chains from one sample in a study of T cells after somatic rescue of genetic block. Data came from immunoSEQ multiplex PCR; TCRdb stores just in-frame clones and leaves some out. The repertoire includes more than 14,000 clones, around three quarters of them detected once, and 14% sits in the top ten. The sequenced sample was peripheral blood mononuclear cells (PBMCs). The source of these receptors is a boy aged 5-17 years. Each CDR3 is given without its conserved first and last residue.

TRBJ2-2 | TRBV9 | ASSVVQGGTGELF
TRBJ1-4 | TRBV5-4 | ASSLAGQKLF
TRBJ2-1 | TRBV27 | ASSLGLVPNEQF
TRBJ2-3 | TRBV5-1 | ASSLLERGTDTQY
TRBJ2-1 | TRBV6-5 | ASRGAVGGNEQF
TRBJ2-1 | TRBV5-3 | ARSLGQGAYNEQF
TRBJ2-3 | TRBV5-1 | ASSLGASGQSTDTQY
TRBJ1-2 | TRBV4-1 | ASSTRDRGLQRGYT
TRBJ1-2 | TRBV9 | ASSVADRVDGYT
TRBJ1-6 | TRBV28 | ASRSAGGVSPLH
TRBJ1-2 | TRBV7-2 | ASSLRGLGGYT
TRBJ1-5 | TRBV27 | ASSWAGGGQPQH
TRBJ2-7 | TRBV28 | ASSPPGQGKTYEQY
TRBJ2-3 | TRBV5-1 | ASSLQGGTQY
TRBJ2-7 | TRBV27 | ASSLYPTASGYEQY
TRBJ2-7 | TRBV27 | ASSLSRGTVEQY
TRBJ2-7 | TRBV5-1 | ASSLAGGIYEQY
TRBJ2-7 | TRBV18 | ASSPYGTAYEQY
TRBJ1-2 | TRBV5-6 | ASSSSQWAPSYGYT